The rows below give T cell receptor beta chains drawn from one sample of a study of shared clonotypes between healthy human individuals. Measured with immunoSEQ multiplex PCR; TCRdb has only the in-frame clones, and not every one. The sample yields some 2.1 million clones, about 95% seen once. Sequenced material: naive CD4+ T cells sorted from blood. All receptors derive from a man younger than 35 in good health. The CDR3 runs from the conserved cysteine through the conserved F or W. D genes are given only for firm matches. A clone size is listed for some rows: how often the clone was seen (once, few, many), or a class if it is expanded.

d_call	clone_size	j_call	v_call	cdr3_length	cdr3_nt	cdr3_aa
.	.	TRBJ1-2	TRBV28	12	TGTGCCAGCAGTCCGGTCCGTTATGGCTACACCTTC	CASSPVRYGYTF
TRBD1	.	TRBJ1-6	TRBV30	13	TGTGCCTGGAGAGGACAGGGTACAGCACCCCTCCACTTT	CAWRGQGTAPLHF
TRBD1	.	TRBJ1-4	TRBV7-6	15	TGTGCCAGCAGCCTGGACAGGGGTTATGGGGAAAAACTGTTTTTT	CASSLDRGYGEKLFF
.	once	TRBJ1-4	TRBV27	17	TGTGCCAGCAGTTTTTTGGGTACAGGGCCAACTAATGAAAAACTGTTTTTT	CASSFLGTGPTNEKLFF
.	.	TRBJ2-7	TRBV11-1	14	TGTGCCAGCAGCTCCACACGAAGCTCCTACGAGCAGTACTTC	CASSSTRSSYEQYF
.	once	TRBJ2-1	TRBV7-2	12	TGTGCCAGCAGCCATCTCCAGGGATTCCAGTTCTTC	CASSHLQGFQFF
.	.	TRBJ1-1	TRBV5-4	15	TGTGCCAGCAGCTTGGATCCACCGTCGTTAATGGAAGCTTTCTTT	CASSLDPPSLMEAFF
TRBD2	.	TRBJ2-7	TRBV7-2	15	TGTGCCAGCAGCGCCCAAGCGGGAGCGACCTACGAGCAGTACTTC	CASSAQAGATYEQYF
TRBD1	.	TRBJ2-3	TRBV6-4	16	TGTGCCAGCAGTCCACAGGGGGCGCTTGCAACAGATACGCAGTATTTT	CASSPQGALATDTQYF
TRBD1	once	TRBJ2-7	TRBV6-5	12	TGTGCCAGCAGTTCACAGGGGTACGAGCAGTACTTC	CASSSQGYEQYF
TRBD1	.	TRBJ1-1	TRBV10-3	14	TGTGCCATGGGTCCCGGGACAGGGGAACCTGAAGCTTTCTTT	CAMGPGTGEPEAFF
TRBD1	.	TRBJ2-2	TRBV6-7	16	TGTGCCAGAAGAGACAAGGGGGCTCCGAACACCGGGGAGCTGTTTTTT	CARRDKGAPNTGELFF
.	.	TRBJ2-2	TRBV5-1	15	TGCGCCAGCAGCTTAATCCAGGCCAGCACCGGGGAGCTGTTTTTT	CASSLIQASTGELFF
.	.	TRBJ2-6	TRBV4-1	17	TGCGCCAGCAGCCAACCCAGGGCCCCTTCTGGGGCCAACGTCCTGACTTTC	CASSQPRAPSGANVLTF
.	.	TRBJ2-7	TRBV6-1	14	TGTGCCAGCAGTGAAGATGGTGGGTGGGCCGAGGGACACTTC	CASSEDGGWAEGHF
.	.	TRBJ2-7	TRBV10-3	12	TGTGCCATCAGTGAGACTTTCCGCGAGCAGTACTTC	CAISETFREQYF
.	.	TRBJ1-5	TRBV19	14	TGTGCCAGTAGTATAGTCGGGGGGGCCCAGCCCCAGCATTTT	CASSIVGGAQPQHF
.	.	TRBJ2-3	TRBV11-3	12	TGTGCCAGCAGCGGTAGCACAGATACGCAGTATTTT	CASSGSTDTQYF
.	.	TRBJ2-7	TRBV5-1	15	TGCGCCAGCAGCTTGGCGGGGGATAGTACCTACGAGCAGTACTTC	CASSLAGDSTYEQYF